These T cell receptor beta chains were read from a single sample in a study of regulatory T cells in long-lasting Graves disease. TCRdb reprocessed the multiplex PCR reads via MiXCR and lists one record per CDR3 protein. The sample yields roughly 520,000 distinct CDR3 sequences, around 12% seen once. This same sample was also taken into another study, of T cells in Graves' hyperthyroidism and ophthalmopathy.

Sequenced here: peripheral blood mononuclear cells (PBMCs), sampled at new diagnosis, from a patient treated with antithyroid drugs. Receptors originate from a woman younger than 45 with Graves disease. Each CDR3 is given with its conserved first and last residue. A D gene is named only where the DNA matches it firmly. The size field is filled for only some rows; it gives once, few, many or a size class.

D gene,V gene,J gene,clone size,CDR3 protein,CDR3 DNA
.,TRBV28,TRBJ2-7,many,CASSRRPQGGGSYEQYF,TGTGCCAGCAGTCGACGTCCGCAGGGCGGAGGCTCCTACGAGCAGTACTTC
TRBD1,TRBV27,TRBJ2-3,many,CASSWDRATDTQYF,TGTGCCAGCAGTTGGGACAGGGCAACAGATACGCAGTATTTT
.,TRBV2,TRBJ1-2,many,CASNQEGGYYGYTF,TGTGCCAGCAATCAAGAGGGGGGGTACTATGGCTACACCTTC
TRBD1,TRBV11-2,TRBJ1-1,many,CASSPTGHTEAFF,TGTGCCAGCAGCCCGACAGGGCACACTGAAGCTTTCTTT
.,TRBV13,TRBJ2-1,few,CASSPWAYPDEQFF,TGTGCCAGCAGCCCTTGGGCCTACCCCGATGAGCAGTTCTTC
TRBD2,TRBV20-1,TRBJ2-1,few,CSARGGRTYNEQFF,TGCAGTGCTAGAGGCGGGAGGACCTACAATGAGCAGTTCTTC
.,TRBV19,TRBJ1-5,many,CASTVSNQPQHF,TGTGCCAGTACTGTTAGCAATCAGCCCCAGCATTTT
.,TRBV11-2,TRBJ2-7,many,CASSFIYGAYEQYF,TGTGCCAGCAGCTTTATTTATGGGGCCTACGAGCAGTACTTC
TRBD2,TRBV6-2/TRBV6-3,TRBJ2-1,many,CASSYSLAGVVFDEQFF,TGTGCCAGCAGTTACTCCCTAGCGGGAGTGGTATTTGATGAGCAGTTCTTC
.,TRBV20-1,TRBJ2-3,many,CSARIGATSTDTQYF,TGCAGTGCTAGAATCGGGGCAACTAGCACAGATACGCAGTATTTT
.,TRBV28,TRBJ2-3,few,CASSSGTKGPDTQYF,TGTGCCAGCAGTTCCGGGACGAAAGGTCCAGATACGCAGTATTTT
TRBD2,TRBV27,TRBJ2-1,many,CASSLGLAGGWGNEQFF,TGTGCCAGCAGTCTCGGACTAGCGGGAGGGTGGGGGAATGAGCAGTTCTTC
.,TRBV28,TRBJ1-1,.,CASSLRQPEAFF,TGTGCCAGCAGTTTAAGGCAGCCTGAAGCTTTCTTT
.,TRBV20-1,TRBJ2-1,.,CSAREESRASYNEQFF,TGCAGTGCTAGAGAAGAGTCGCGTGCCTCCTACAATGAGCAGTTCTTC
.,TRBV29-1,TRBJ2-7,.,CSAETGSYEQYF,TGCAGCGCGGAGACAGGCTCCTACGAGCAGTACTTC
.,TRBV10-3,TRBJ2-7,.,CAISGSRDTENSYEQYF,TGTGCCATCAGTGGGAGTCGGGACACAGAAAACTCCTACGAGCAGTACTTC
TRBD2,TRBV7-2,TRBJ2-1,many,CASSDLSITGTINEQFF,TGTGCCAGCAGCGATCTCTCCATTACCGGGACTATCAATGAGCAGTTCTTC
TRBD2,TRBV29-1,TRBJ2-1,many,CSVTSGSINEQFF,TGCAGCGTTACTAGCGGGAGTATAAATGAGCAGTTCTTC
.,TRBV18,TRBJ2-5,many,CASSFGWSPQETQYF,TGTGCCAGCTCATTCGGATGGTCTCCACAAGAGACCCAGTACTTC
TRBD1,TRBV15,TRBJ2-1,many,CATSRFAGTGFNEQFF,TGTGCCACCAGCAGATTTGCCGGGACAGGATTCAATGAGCAGTTCTTC
.,TRBV2,TRBJ1-5,many,CASSEEGREQPQHF,TGTGCCAGCAGTGAAGAGGGCAGGGAGCAGCCCCAGCATTTT
TRBD2,TRBV19,TRBJ2-1,few,CASSPPGLAGGKDEQFF,TGTGCCAGTAGTCCACCGGGACTAGCGGGTGGCAAGGATGAGCAGTTCTTC
.,TRBV5-1,TRBJ2-7,.,CASSIRTGSYEQYF,TGCGCCAGCAGCATTAGGACTGGCTCCTACGAGCAGTACTTC